These 18 T cell receptor beta chains share one sample of origin, sequenced in a study of cytomegalovirus exposure and HLA in healthy donors. The PCR had 60 Vbeta and 13 Jbeta primers. Clones were read by immunoSEQ multiplex PCR, and TCRdb kept only the in-frame ones, dropping some. In all, the sample yields more than 60,000 clones. The sequenced sample was PBMCs. These receptors were taken from a boy aged 5-17 years in good health and CMV-seronegative.

The genes are TRBV29-1 and TRBJ2-1; possible D gene TRBD1, 7 bases. Trimming removed 7 bases at V and 4 bases at J, with 14 bases between. This CDR3 is 13 amino acids long. Germline V gives CDR1 SQVTM, CDR2 ANQGSEA. CDR3 protein: CSAGGSGYNEQFF. In DNA, the CDR3 is TGCAGCGCAGGGGGGTCTGGGTACAATGAGCAGTTCTTC.

The chain links TRBV18 to TRBJ2-3; D is possibly TRBD1 (5 bases). V was pared by 5 bases and J by 0 bases, with 12 bases between. This CDR3 has 15 residues. CDR1 and CDR2 from the germline V gene are KGHSH and LQKENI. The CDR3 DNA sequence: TGTGCCAGCTCATCCCGTGCAGGGAGCACAGATACGCAGTATTTT. Its translation: CASSSRAGSTDTQYF. Full variable domain (remainder filled in from reference TRBV18 and TRBJ2-3): NAGVMQNPRHLVRRRGQEARLRCSPMKGHSHVYWYRQLPEEGLKFMVYLQKENIIDESGMPKERFSAEFPKEGPSILRIQQVVRGDSAAYFCASSSRAGSTDTQYFGPGTRLTVL.

The rearrangement links TRBV11-1 to TRBJ2-5; 11 bases line up with TRBD1. There are 14 residues in the CDR3. With V trimmed by 6 bases and J by 3 bases, 3 bases remained unmatched. CDR1 and CDR2 from the germline V gene are SGHAT and FQDESV (reference sequence). CDR3 DNA: TGTGCCAGCAGTCCGGGACAGGGGGAAGAGACCCAGTACTTC. This codes for CASSPGQGEETQYF.

V usage is TRBV5-4 and J usage is TRBJ1-5; no clear D. Per germline, CDR1 SGHNT and CDR2 YYREEE (reference sequence). V lost 6 bases to trimming and J lost 0 bases, with 7 bases between them. The CDR3 length is 13 residues. The CDR3 region is CASNGGSNQPQHF. The CDR3 bases are TGTGCCAGCAACGGCGGTAGCAATCAGCCCCAGCATTTT.

The rearrangement uses TRBV2 and TRBJ2-2, with TRBD1 matching over 8 bases. The V gene end was trimmed by 10 bases and the J gene end by 4 bases; junction bases not matched to a gene: 11. Germline V gives CDR1 SNHLY, CDR2 FYNNEI. The CDR3 has 15 residues. The DNA for the CDR3 is TGTGCCACCAAGGAGGGGACAGGCTCCACCGGGGAGCTGTTTTTT. Translation: CATKEGTGSTGELFF.

The rearrangement links TRBV7-9 to TRBJ2-5, with D possibly being TRBD2 (6 bases). Germline CDR1 SEHNR, CDR2 FQNEAQ (reference sequence). Trimming shortened V by 5 bases and J by 5 bases, and 9 bases separated the two germline ends. The CDR3 loop spans 12 amino acids. CDR3 in DNA: TGTGCCAGCAGCGGGGGGAGCGAGACCCAGTACTTC. As protein: CASSGGSETQYF.

The gene calls are TRBV14 and TRBJ2-1; weak D call: TRBD2 (5 bases). This CDR3 spans 19 amino acids. V was pared by 4 bases and J by 1 base, with 23 bases between. Germline V gene lookup returns CDR1 SGHDN and CDR2 FVKESK. The CDR3 DNA reads as TGTGCCAGCAGCCCAGGTTTCGGTAGCCAAGGAGGATCCTACAATGAGCAGTTCTTC. The encoded protein is CASSPGFGSQGGSYNEQFF.

This chain links TRBV4-3 with TRBJ1-2; D is unresolved. CDR1 is LGHNA, CDR2 YSLEER, per germline. This CDR3 spans 18 amino acids. Deletions cut 0 bases from V and 0 bases from J, with 17 bases between. The CDR3 bases are TGCGCCAGCAGCCAAGATAGCCACGCGAAGGGAGCTAACTATGGCTACACCTTC. Its translation: CASSQDSHAKGANYGYTF.

J is TRBJ2-3 and V is TRBV21-1; the table's D call, TRBD2, has no DNA check behind it. TRBV21-1 is reported as a pseudogene. CDR3 length: 12 residues. In nucleotides, the CDR3 is TGTGCCATCTGGGGGAGGGGAGATACGCAGTATTTT. This gives the protein CAIWGRGDTQYF.

The rearrangement uses TRBV29-1 and TRBJ2-5, with TRBD2 as a possible D gene (6 bases). V lost 6 bases and J 5 bases, leaving 19 bases between the germline ends. CDR3 size: 14 residues. CDR1 SQVTM and CDR2 ANQGSEA come from the germline V gene. The CDR3, as DNA: TGCAGCGTGGACCCTCGGGGGTACGAGGAGACCCAGTACTTC. It specifies CSVDPRGYEETQYF.

The gene calls are TRBV18 and TRBJ1-6; a possible D gene is TRBD1 (5 bases). Germline V gives CDR1 KGHSH, CDR2 LQKENI. The CDR3 consists of 15 residues. Trimming cost V 2 bases and J 9 bases, with 14 bases left between them. This chain's CDR3 is CASSPGQGELSPLHF. CDR3 in DNA: TGTGCCAGCTCACCAGGGCAGGGCGAGCTTTCACCCCTCCACTTT.

The rearrangement links TRBV25-1 to TRBJ2-2, with 8 bases matching TRBD1. CDR1 is MGHDK and CDR2 is SYGVNS in the germline V gene. After removal of 3 bases from V and 7 bases from J, the junction contained 7 bases not matched to a gene. The CDR3 is made up of 15 amino acids. In DNA, the CDR3 is TGTGCCAGCAGTGACTACCGGACAGGGAACGGGGAGCTGTTTTTT. Residues: CASSDYRTGNGELFF.

This chain connects TRBV29-1 to TRBJ2-4; possible D gene TRBD2, 5 bases. V lost 2 bases and J 4 bases, leaving 15 bases between the germline ends. This CDR3 is 15 amino acids long. Per the germline V gene, CDR1 is SQVTM and CDR2 is ANQGSEA. The CDR3 DNA reads TGCAGCGTTGAACCCGGGCCCTCGGGGAAAAACATTCAGTACTTC. This gives the protein CSVEPGPSGKNIQYF.

The CDR3 sequence is CASSPGTAGNTIYF. The CDR3, as DNA: TGTGCCAGCAGCCCAGGGACAGCTGGAAACACCATATATTTT. The chain is built from TRBV11-3 and TRBJ1-3; 7 positions match TRBD1. Per germline, CDR1 SGHNT and CDR2 YENEEA. The V segment lost 5 bases and the J segment 2 bases; nucleotides outside the gene matches: 3. This CDR3 region has 14 residues.

Frequency places this clone as medium-sized. This chain joins TRBV10-3 and TRBJ2-1; the D gene is possibly TRBD2 (5 bases). The V end lost 3 bases, the J end lost 4 bases, and 10 bases lay between the germline ends. Germline CDR1 is ENHRY and CDR2 is SYGVKD. The CDR3 runs to 14 residues. The CDR3 region has the DNA TGTGCCATCAGTGATGGCGGGTCATACAATGAGCAGTTCTTC. It codes for CAISDGGSYNEQFF.

J is TRBJ1-1 and V is TRBV7-9; tentative D call: TRBD1 (5 bases). Trimming cost V 5 bases and J 0 bases, with 13 bases left between them. This CDR3 comprises 15 residues. Germline loops: CDR1 SEHNR, CDR2 FQNEAQ (reference sequence). The CDR3 coding sequence is TGTGCCAGCAGCGGGAAGACAGCGTTGAACACTGAAGCTTTCTTT. Amino acid sequence: CASSGKTALNTEAFF.

The CDR3 region is CASETLAGSNTGELFF. The CDR3 DNA is TGTGCCAGCGAAACCCTAGCGGGGTCGAACACCGGGGAGCTGTTTTTT. This chain connects TRBV7-9 to TRBJ2-2, with TRBD2 identical over 9 bases. Germline V gene data show CDR1 as SEHNR and CDR2 as FQNEAQ (reference sequence). There are 16 residues in the CDR3. Trimming cost V 8 bases and J 0 bases; bases outside gene matches: 7.

This chain uses TRBV10-1 with TRBJ1-4; tentative D call: TRBD1 (5 bases). This CDR3 contains 12 residues. The germline V gene has CDR1 WNHNN and CDR2 SYGVQD (reference sequence). Between the trimmed V and J ends, which lost 6 bases and 8 bases, there was a span of 10 bases. CDR3: CASRDIREKLFF. CDR3 DNA: TGCGCCAGCAGGGACATTAGGGAAAAACTGTTTTTT.